These T cell receptor beta chains were read from a single sample in a study of T cell responses to AZD1222 COVID-19 vaccine. The assay was immunoSEQ multiplex PCR, and TCRdb's table has in-frame clones only and misses some. In the table there are approximately 150,000 clones, about 85% of which are singletons. The input for sequencing was peripheral blood, taken on day 0 of AZD1222 vaccination. The receptors derive from an adult in good health. Both conserved end residues are part of each CDR3. The D gene is left open where the match is weak. Clone sizes are given selectively: once, few, many, or a class where the clone is expanded.

NA	TRBD1	TRBV30	TRBJ1-2	TGTGCCTGGAGTGTCCAAGGAGGGGACAGCCCCTATGGCTACACCTTC	CAWSVQGGDSPYGYTF
NA	NA	TRBV27	TRBJ2-7	TGTGCCAGCAGTAACCGGGGCGGCTACGAGCAGTACTTC	CASSNRGGYEQYF
NA	NA	TRBV7-9	TRBJ1-3	TGTGCCAGCAGCTTAGACGTACTGGGGGGCAAAAACACCATATATTTT	CASSLDVLGGKNTIYF
NA	TRBD2	TRBV10-2	TRBJ2-1	TGCGCCAGCCTCCTAGCGGGAGTTATCAATGAGCAGTTCTTC	CASLLAGVINEQFF
NA	TRBD2	TRBV6-6	TRBJ2-1	TGTGCCAGCAGCGTCACTAGCGGCACCTACAATGAGCAGTTCTTC	CASSVTSGTYNEQFF
NA	NA	TRBV7-2	TRBJ1-2	TGTGCCAGCAGCTTACAGGGTTATGGCTACACCTTC	CASSLQGYGYTF
NA	NA	TRBV4-1	TRBJ1-1	TGCGCCAGCAGCCAAGATATCGAACAGGGATCGTCTGAAGCTTTCTTT	CASSQDIEQGSSEAFF
NA	NA	TRBV27	TRBJ2-7	TGTGCCAGCACCCCCGGAAGTGGGTCCTACGAGCAGTACTTC	CASTPGSGSYEQYF
NA	TRBD2	TRBV6-5	TRBJ2-1	TGTGCCAGCAGTATTAGCGGGAGCTCCTACAATGAGCAGTTCTTC	CASSISGSSYNEQFF
NA	TRBD2	TRBV6-5	TRBJ2-7	TGTGCCAGCAGCCTAGCGGAAAACTACGAGCAGTACTTC	CASSLAENYEQYF
NA	NA	TRBV10-1	TRBJ2-1	TGCGCCAGCAGTGAAGGGAGAATCGGGACGACCCGTATCGCGTTCTTC	CASSEGRIGTTRIAFF
NA	NA	TRBV19	TRBJ1-5	TGTGCCAGTAGTATAACGGATGTGGGCAATCAGCCCCAGCATTTT	CASSITDVGNQPQHF
NA	NA	TRBV18	TRBJ1-2	TGTGCCAGCTCACCACCTCCTGTACGAAACTATGGCTACACCTTC	CASSPPPVRNYGYTF
few	TRBD1	TRBV28	TRBJ2-7	TGTGCCAGCAGCCAACAGGGACAGGCGGCCGACGAGCAGTACTTC	CASSQQGQAADEQYF
NA	NA	TRBV6-5	TRBJ1-1	TGTGCCAGCAGCCTTCCAGGGAACACTGAAGCTTTCTTT	CASSLPGNTEAFF
NA	NA	TRBV19	TRBJ1-2	TGTGCCAGTAGTACGGGTGGGACCTATGGCTACACCTTC	CASSTGGTYGYTF
NA	NA	TRBV6-2/TRBV6-3	TRBJ2-3	TGTGCCAGCAGTTACGATTTGTCGGAGAATCCTCGGACAGATACGCAGTATTTT	CASSYDLSENPRTDTQYF
NA	NA	TRBV6-5	TRBJ2-7	TGTGCCAGCAGTCCCTACGGAGGCCCAAGGGGCGAGCAGTACTTC	CASSPYGGPRGEQYF
NA	TRBD2	TRBV28	TRBJ2-7	TGTGCCAGCAGTTTAGGGGGACTAGCGGGGTCCTACGAGCAGTACTTC	CASSLGGLAGSYEQYF
NA	TRBD2	TRBV3-1/TRBV3-2	TRBJ2-3	TGTGCCAGCAGCCGCAGTAGCGGGAGGGGCACAGATACGCAGTATTTT	CASSRSSGRGTDTQYF
NA	NA	TRBV29-1	TRBJ1-2	TGCAGCCCCCTCCGAGGGGCAGTTCCCTTC	CSPLRGAVPF
NA	TRBD1	TRBV7-7	TRBJ2-7	TGTGCCAGCAGCGACGGCACAGGGGGCTCGTACGAGCAGTACTTC	CASSDGTGGSYEQYF
NA	NA	TRBV6-5	TRBJ1-5	TGTGCCAGCAGAGTGGGCAGGGTGAGCAATCAGCCCCAGCATTTT	CASRVGRVSNQPQHF
NA	NA	TRBV28	TRBJ1-4	TGTGCCTCACGGGAGGGGGGGAGCTTTAATGAAAAACTGTTTTTT	CASREGGSFNEKLFF